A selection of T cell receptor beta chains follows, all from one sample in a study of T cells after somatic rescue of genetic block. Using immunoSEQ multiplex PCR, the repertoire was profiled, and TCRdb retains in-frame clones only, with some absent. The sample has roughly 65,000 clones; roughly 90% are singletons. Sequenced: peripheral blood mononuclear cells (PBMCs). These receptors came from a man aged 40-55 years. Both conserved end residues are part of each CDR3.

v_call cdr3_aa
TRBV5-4 CASSQDRVPTPPF
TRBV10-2 CASREGGQMDYGYTF
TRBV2 CASSERQGNSPLHF
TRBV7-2 CASSLSTSGSWEQYF
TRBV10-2 CASSEWANQPQHF
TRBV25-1 CASSDKREGPKTYEQYF
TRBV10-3 CAISESGGPSYEQYF
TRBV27 CASSLGGPADYEQYF
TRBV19 CASSIRDSLSGANVLTF
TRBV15 CATSRVGTGISYNSPLHF
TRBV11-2 CASRPLATVQYNEQFF
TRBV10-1 CASSEDGTAYEQYF
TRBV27 CASSRRGTRGEQFF
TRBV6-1 CASSAPGQGALGDTEAFF
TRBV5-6 CASTHDRGPYGYTF
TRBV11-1 CASSSRLFPTEAFF
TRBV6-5 CASSYSEESGNTIYF
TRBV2 CASSGTVYSSYNEQFF
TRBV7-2 CASSPPGGGAETQYF
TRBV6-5 CASSYSGTGVPGELFF
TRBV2 CASMAVVDNEQFF
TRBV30 CAWTAGGNEKLFF
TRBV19 CASSPRGQPLNGYTF
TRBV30 CACSPNYNEQFF
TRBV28 CASSLYNWGGFGSEAFF
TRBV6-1 CASRDYGVYNSPLHF
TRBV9 CASSVAPGTATEAFF
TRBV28 CASSFLTSGSMNEQFF
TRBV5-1 CASSGTSGYNEQFF
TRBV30 CAWSVWYRGAGNTIYF
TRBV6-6 CASRRTSGGPAAQYF
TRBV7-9 CASSLPGQGVGSPLHF
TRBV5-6 CASSSLSRTSTDTQYF
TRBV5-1 CASSSAGINTGELFF
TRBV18 CASSPQGQGGEKLFF
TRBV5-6 CASSRGQGLAGTAEQYF
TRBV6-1 CASSPEVGSNYGYTF
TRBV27 CASSSQGQGPYEQYF
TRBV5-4 CASSLAGLAGPRPYNEQFF
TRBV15 CATSRDQLGRLTGEQYF
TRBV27 CASSLGTRSHEQYF
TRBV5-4 CAAGGPEDTQYF
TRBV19 CASSEGVTEAFF
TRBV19 CASTNRRRSSYNEQFF
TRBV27 CASSLDQETQYF
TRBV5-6 CASSLVQGLTEAFF
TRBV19 CASNVNLAAADTQYF
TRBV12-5 CASGTEQRAKNIQYF
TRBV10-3 CAISESPGLGADTQYF
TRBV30 CAWGLVERLPSRTF
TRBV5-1 CASSLWGQGAEANYGYTF
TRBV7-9 CASSEGRNNSPLHF
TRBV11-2 CASSLDRTTYEQYF
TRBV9 CASSLGGRRTGELFF